The TCR beta chain described here comes from a study of response to subunit inactivated influenza vaccine. This clonotype was seen more than once but under ten times. Its target is unknown. Study results and limitations: Few additional T cells are recruited per seasonal influenza vaccination, authors suggested.

MiXCR, applied by TCRdb to the RT-PCR reads, yields one record per CDR3 protein. This repertoire shows 550,000 to 800,000 distinct CDR3 sequences, roughly 13% found once; its top ten account for around 6.5%. The CDR3 covers 12 residues. Trimming took off 3 bases at V and 6 bases at J, with 6 bases between the two ends. Germline V gives CDR1 KGHSH, CDR2 LQKENI. The sample was PBMCs from blood, taken less than 15 days before vaccination. The chain has TRBV18 and TRBJ2-4; D is undetermined. The TCR was taken from a man over 45 who received an inactivated influenza vaccine. CDR3 sequence: CASSPDTNIQYF. The CDR3 region has the DNA TGTGCCAGCTCACCCGACACAAACATTCAGTACTTC.